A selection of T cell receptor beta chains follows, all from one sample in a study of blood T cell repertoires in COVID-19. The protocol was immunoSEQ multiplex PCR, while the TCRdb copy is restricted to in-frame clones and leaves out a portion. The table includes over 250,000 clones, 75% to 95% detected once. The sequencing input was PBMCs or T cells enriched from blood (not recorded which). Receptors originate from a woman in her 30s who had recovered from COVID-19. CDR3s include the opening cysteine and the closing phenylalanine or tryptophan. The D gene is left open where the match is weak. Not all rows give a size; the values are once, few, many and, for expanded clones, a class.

CASMYTSGRAYVGELFF TGTGCCAGCATGTATACTAGCGGGAGGGCCTATGTCGGGGAGCTGTTTTTT TRBJ2-2 TRBD2 TRBV6-4 -
CASSLASQAPEAFF TGTGCCAGTAGTTTAGCCAGTCAGGCTCCAGAGGCTTTCTTT TRBJ1-1 - TRBV19 -
CASSPPSGGVSNQPQHF TGTGCCAGCTCACCACCTTCTGGGGGGGTAAGCAATCAGCCCCAGCATTTT TRBJ1-5 - TRBV18 -
CAIRPTSGISSYEQYF TGTGCCATCAGGCCCACGAGCGGCATAAGCTCCTACGAGCAGTACTTC TRBJ2-7 - TRBV10-3 -
CASSIGVRGYTF TGTGCCAGTAGTATCGGGGTGCGGGGCTACACCTTC TRBJ1-2 - TRBV19 -
CASTSTRVNTGELFF TGTGCCAGCACATCCACCCGAGTTAACACCGGGGAGCTGTTTTTT TRBJ2-2 - TRBV2 -
CASSLDGHAYDEQFF TGCGCCAGCAGCTTGGATGGACACGCATACGATGAGCAGTTCTTC TRBJ2-1 - TRBV5-1 -
CASSLSQGHSYEQYF TGTGCCAGCAGCTTATCACAGGGGCACTCCTACGAGCAGTACTTC TRBJ2-7 TRBD1 TRBV7-8 few
CASNPRRATGELFF TGTGCCAGCAACCCCCGGAGGGCCACCGGGGAGCTGTTTTTT TRBJ2-2 - TRBV5-8 -
CASSPPQTSGSTNEQFF TGTGCCAGCAGCCCACCCCAAACTAGCGGGAGTACCAATGAGCAGTTCTTC TRBJ2-1 TRBD2 TRBV28 -
CASSVSAGGYEQYF TGTGCCAGCAGCGTGAGTGCGGGAGGCTACGAGCAGTACTTC TRBJ2-7 TRBD2 TRBV7-2 -
CASSLGQGLASYNEQFF TGTGCCAGCAGCCTAGGCCAGGGACTAGCGTCCTACAATGAGCAGTTCTTC TRBJ2-1 TRBD2 TRBV11-3 -
CASSPAREGSDTQYF TGTGCCAGCAGCCCCGCGCGGGAGGGTTCAGATACGCAGTATTTT TRBJ2-3 TRBD2 TRBV4-2 -
CASSVVTSGNNEQFF TGTGCCAGCAGCGTAGTGACTAGCGGAAACAATGAGCAGTTCTTC TRBJ2-1 TRBD2 TRBV9 few
CATRQGNYGYTF TGTGCCACCAGACAGGGGAACTATGGCTACACCTTC TRBJ1-2 TRBD1 TRBV15 -
CASSWESATNEKLFF TGTGCCAGTAGTTGGGAGTCTGCAACTAATGAAAAACTGTTTTTT TRBJ1-4 - TRBV19 -
CASTLGDRSNEKLFF TGTGCCAGCACTTTGGGGGACAGGTCTAATGAAAAACTGTTTTTT TRBJ1-4 TRBD1 TRBV28 -
CSVGSPSGRETQYF TGCAGCGTTGGCAGCCCTAGCGGGAGGGAGACCCAGTACTTC TRBJ2-5 TRBD2 TRBV29-1 -
CASSRGQGRTGNEQFF TGTGCCAGCAGCCGAGGACAGGGGCGGACTGGGAATGAGCAGTTCTTC TRBJ2-1 TRBD1 TRBV5-8 -
CASSYSTGLTEAFF TGTGCCAGCAGTTACTCGACAGGACTCACTGAAGCTTTCTTT TRBJ1-1 - TRBV6-2/TRBV6-3 once
CASRQGLSSYNEQFF TGTGCCAGCAGGCAGGGACTGAGCTCCTACAATGAGCAGTTCTTC TRBJ2-1 - TRBV2 -
CASSSNSGSKKGYEQYF TGTGCCAGCAGTAGCAATAGCGGGAGCAAAAAGGGCTACGAGCAGTACTTC TRBJ2-7 TRBD2 TRBV27 -
CASSLHRGKNYGYTF TGCGCCAGCAGCTTGCACAGGGGGAAAAACTATGGCTACACCTTC TRBJ1-2 TRBD1 TRBV5-1 -
CASSQVQGYGYTF TGTGCCAGCAGCCAAGTTCAGGGTTATGGCTACACCTTC TRBJ1-2 - TRBV3-1/TRBV3-2 -
CASSPGGMNTEAFF TGTGCCAGCAGTCCCGGGGGAATGAACACTGAAGCTTTCTTT TRBJ1-1 - TRBV27 -
CASTLGQASGNTIYF TGTGCCAGCACCCTCGGACAGGCCTCTGGAAACACCATATATTTT TRBJ1-3 TRBD1 TRBV4-2 -
CASSQTGVVTGELFF TGTGCCAGCAGCCAGACAGGGGTTGTCACCGGGGAGCTGTTTTTT TRBJ2-2 TRBD1 TRBV5-4 -
CATSMTSPNTGELFF TGTGCCACCAGTATGACTAGCCCGAACACCGGGGAGCTGTTTTTT TRBJ2-2 TRBD2 TRBV24-1 -
CAISVGTGGNTEAFF TGTGCCATCAGTGTTGGGACAGGGGGCAACACTGAAGCTTTCTTT TRBJ1-1 TRBD1 TRBV10-3 -
CASSNYAGTEHGYTF TGTGCCAGCAGCAACTACGCCGGGACAGAGCATGGCTACACCTTC TRBJ1-2 - TRBV21-1 -
CASTGDRWEKLFF TGTGCCAGCACCGGCGACAGATGGGAAAAACTGTTTTTT TRBJ1-4 - TRBV27 -
CASSLSVNQPQHF TGTGCCAGCAGCCTCAGCGTCAATCAGCCCCAGCATTTT TRBJ1-5 - TRBV7-8 -
CASSFIPGRVGSYEQYF TGTGCCAGCAGCTTCATTCCGGGCAGGGTGGGATCCTACGAGCAGTACTTC TRBJ2-7 - TRBV7-9 once
CASSFGRTNEQFF TGTGCCAGCAGCTTCGGTCGGACTAATGAGCAGTTCTTC TRBJ2-1 - TRBV11-2 -
CASSLDRVNTEAFF TGCGCCAGCAGCTTGGACAGGGTGAACACTGAAGCTTTCTTT TRBJ1-1 - TRBV5-1 -
CASSPVTSGRTDTQYF TGTGCCAGCAGCCCAGTCACTAGCGGGAGAACAGATACGCAGTATTTT TRBJ2-3 TRBD2 TRBV3-1/TRBV3-2 -
CAWILGGTEAFF TGTGCCTGGATCTTGGGGGGCACTGAAGCTTTCTTT TRBJ1-1 - TRBV30 -
CASSLGTGTGGTQYF TGCGCCAGCAGCTTGGGCACCGGGACAGGGGGGACCCAGTACTTC TRBJ2-5 TRBD1 TRBV5-1 -
CASIYGTSGRGLNEQFF TGTGCCAGCATTTACGGGACTAGCGGGAGAGGCCTTAATGAGCAGTTCTTC TRBJ2-1 TRBD2 TRBV6-2/TRBV6-3 -
CASSLRRTEQQYF TGTGCCAGCAGCTTGCGTCGGACAGAGCAGCAGTATTTT TRBJ2-3 - TRBV7-3 many
CAWDPGHTNTEAFF TGTGCCTGGGACCCGGGACACACGAACACTGAAGCTTTCTTT TRBJ1-1 - TRBV30 -
CASPRRDRGSDEQFF TGTGCCAGTCCGCGCCGGGACAGGGGGAGCGATGAGCAGTTCTTC TRBJ2-1 TRBD1 TRBV7-2 -